The 11 T cell receptor beta chains presented below share a single source sample, sequenced in a study of T cells in Graves' hyperthyroidism and ophthalmopathy. It was RNA transcripts that yielded the amplified TCR beta CDR3 regions. The HTBI primer set drove a first-round RT-PCR of the TCR CDR3. In TCRdb, the multiplex PCR reads were re-called with MiXCR into one record per CDR3 protein. The sample consists of around 690,000 distinct CDR3 sequences, 17% of them appearing once. Sequencing was performed on blood. The receptor source for this set is a man aged 45-60 years with Graves' hyperthyroidism.

This clonotype has a count of ten or more. The chain is built from TRBV14 and TRBJ1-4; D is unresolved. Germline V gene lookup returns CDR1 SGHDN and CDR2 FVKESK. This CDR3 is built from 13 residues. Trimming pared 8 bases from V and 3 bases from J, leaving 10 bases between. The CDR3 sequence: CASGRAANEKLFF. The CDR3 DNA is TGTGCCAGCGGGCGGGCGGCTAATGAAAAACTGTTTTTT. Using reference TRBV14 and TRBJ1-4 for the parts outside the CDR3, the full variable domain is EAGVTQFPSHSVIEKGQTVTLRCDPISGHDNLYWYRRVMGKEIKFLLHFVKESKQDESGMPNNRFLAERTGGTYSTLKVQPAELEDSGVYFCASGRAANEKLFFGSGTQLSVL.

The sample holds a few counts of this clonotype. The gene calls are TRBV13 and TRBJ2-5; 9 positions agree with TRBD1. Trimming took 6 bases from V and 4 from J; bases not matched to a gene: 12. The CDR3 runs to 16 residues. Germline assignment: CDR1 PRHDT and CDR2 FYEKMQ (reference sequence). CDR3 bases: TGTGCCAGCAGTCGTTCCGGGACAGGGAATAGAGAGACCCAGTACTTC. Translating it yields CASSRSGTGNRETQYF.

Regarding this clonotype: Because the CDR3's place on the DNA is in doubt, the DNA is left out and the CDR3 is given as listed by TCRdb. The gene calls are TRBV4-1 and TRBJ1-6; TRBD1, as called in the table, went unchecked against the DNA. The length of the CDR3 is 16 amino acids, counting both ends. The germline gives CDR1 MGHRA, CDR2 YSYEKL. CDR3 loop: CASSQDWGRGNSPLHF.

In this sample, this clonotype turned up many times. V gene TRBV2 combines with J gene TRBJ1-5; D is perhaps TRBD1 (5 bases). Germline CDR1 and CDR2: SNHLY and FYNNEI. V lost 7 bases to trimming and J lost 5 bases, with 15 bases between them. CDR3 length: 14 amino acids. Here the CDR3 DNA reads TGTGCCAGCACCAAGGGGTCGGAGTATCAGCCCCAGCATTTT. It yields the protein CASTKGSEYQPQHF. The complete variable domain, with remaining parts taken from reference TRBV2 and TRBJ1-5, reads EPEVTQTPSHQVTQMGQEVILRCVPISNHLYFYWYRQILGQKVEFLVSFYNNEISEKSEIFDDQFSVERPDGSNFTLKIRSTKLEDSAMYFCASTKGSEYQPQHFGDGTRLSIL.

This chain joins TRBV28 and TRBJ1-1, with TRBD1 matching 8 bases. The CDR3 is 14 amino acids. Germline V gene data show CDR1 as MDHEN and CDR2 as SYDVKM. The V segment lost 5 bases and the J segment 5 bases; nucleotides outside the gene matches: 7. In DNA form, the CDR3 reads TGTGCCAGCAGTAACAGGGGGGTCGTAACTGAAGCTTTCTTT. Its translation is CASSNRGVVTEAFF.

The rearrangement links TRBV28 to TRBJ2-2; D might be TRBD2 (7 bases). This CDR3 comprises 17 residues. The germline V and J ends were trimmed by 3 bases and 1 base, with 15 bases remaining between them. CDR1 and CDR2 (germline): MDHEN, SYDVKM. CDR3 nucleotides: TGTGCCAGCAGTTTGAGGGGGGGCGGGATGAACACCGGGGAGCTGTTTTTT. Its protein is CASSLRGGGMNTGELFF.

To note about this clonotype: A much larger clone is a single base away; this may be a read error. The gene calls are TRBV6-4 and TRBJ2-7; D is possibly TRBD1 or TRBD2 (5 bases each). This CDR3 is built from 18 residues. Germline V gene sequence: CDR1 MRHNA, CDR2 SNTAGT. With 6 bases removed from V and 0 bases from J, the gap between germline ends came to 24 bases. For the CDR3, the DNA is TGTGCCAGCAGCAAACCGGGACCGAGACACCTAAGCTCCTACGAGCAGTACTTC. Protein product: CASSKPGPRHLSSYEQYF.

The chain employs TRBV30 and TRBJ1-5, with a possible D match to TRBD1 (5 bases). Deletions cut 4 bases from V and 6 bases from J, with 19 bases between. Germline assignment: CDR1 GTSNPN and CDR2 SVGIG (reference sequence). The CDR3 covers 15 residues. For the CDR3, the DNA is TGTGCCTGGACTGTCGGGACTACAATCTCTCAGCCCCAGCATTTT. This gives the protein CAWTVGTTISQPQHF.

This clonotype showed up just a few times. This sequence joins TRBV5-6 and TRBJ1-2; D gene uncertain. Germline V CDR1 and CDR2: SGHDT, YYEEEE. This CDR3 is built from 14 residues. V dropped 4 bases and J dropped 7 bases, with 17 bases sitting between them. As DNA, the CDR3 is TGTGCCAGCAGCCCGGATCTCCAGGAGCTTGGCTACACCTTC. It yields the protein CASSPDLQELGYTF. Variable domain in full (rest from reference TRBV5-6 and TRBJ1-2): DAGVTQSPTHLIKTRGQQVTLRCSPKSGHDTVSWYQQALGQGPQFIFQYYEEEERQRGNFPDRFSGHQFPNYSSELNVNALLLGDSALYLCASSPDLQELGYTFGSGTRLTVV.

The table lists this clonotype with a few counts. The V gene is TRBV24-1, the J gene TRBJ2-1, with TRBD1 identical over 10 bases. Germline lookup yields CDR1 KGHDR and CDR2 SFDVKD. The CDR3 runs 15 residues. The V and J ends lost 3 bases and 8 bases, in that order; junction bases with no gene match: 6. CDR3 residues: CATSDRGQGSDEQFF. The CDR3 DNA is TGTGCCACCAGTGATAGGGGACAGGGGTCGGATGAGCAGTTCTTC.

This clonotype has ten or more counts. This chain connects TRBV30 to TRBJ1-3; no definite D call. Trimming shortened V by 8 bases and J by 0 bases, and 14 bases separated the two germline ends. Germline assignment: CDR1 GTSNPN and CDR2 SVGIG (reference sequence). The CDR3 runs to 14 residues. In nucleotides, the CDR3 is TGTGCCAGAAAGGACCCGAGCTCTGGAAACACCATATATTTT. Its protein is CARKDPSSGNTIYF.